This T cell receptor (beta chain) was observed in a study of cytomegalovirus exposure and HLA in healthy donors. Whole-study context: For the approximately 390 genotyped donors, 80% to 90% fell within the Caucasian-associated ancestry cluster.

CDR1 MDHEN and CDR2 SYDVKM come from the germline V gene. Trimming removed 7 bases at V and 3 bases at J, with 19 bases between. The CDR3 is 15 residues long. With 60 Vbeta and 13 Jbeta primers, the PCR was carried out. The authors' processing: In a later analysis, the count reached 80 million or so unique TCR beta chains, with about 12 million shared. The data were produced by immunoSEQ multiplex PCR, yet TCRdb's version contains in-frame clones alone and is incomplete. Clone size and the V and J calls come from that table; the DNA yielded D and trimming. The repertoire consists of 150,000 to 200,000 clones, with 80% occurring once and the leading ten covering 6.3%.

V and J are TRBV28 and TRBJ2-7, with D tentatively TRBD2 (7 bases). Material: PBMCs. The sequence came from a man between 35 and 55 years old in good health and CMV-seropositive. The CDR3 DNA follows: TGTGCCAGCACCACAGGGAGGGGCGGCTTCTACGAGCAGTACTTC. Protein product: CASTTGRGGFYEQYF. The full variable domain, its missing parts supplied by reference TRBV28 and TRBJ2-7, is DVKVTQSSRYLVKRTGEKVFLECVQDMDHENMFWYRQDPGLGLRLIYFSYDVKMKEKGDIPEGYSVSREKKERFSLILESASTNQTSMYLCASTTGRGGFYEQYFGPGTRLTVT.